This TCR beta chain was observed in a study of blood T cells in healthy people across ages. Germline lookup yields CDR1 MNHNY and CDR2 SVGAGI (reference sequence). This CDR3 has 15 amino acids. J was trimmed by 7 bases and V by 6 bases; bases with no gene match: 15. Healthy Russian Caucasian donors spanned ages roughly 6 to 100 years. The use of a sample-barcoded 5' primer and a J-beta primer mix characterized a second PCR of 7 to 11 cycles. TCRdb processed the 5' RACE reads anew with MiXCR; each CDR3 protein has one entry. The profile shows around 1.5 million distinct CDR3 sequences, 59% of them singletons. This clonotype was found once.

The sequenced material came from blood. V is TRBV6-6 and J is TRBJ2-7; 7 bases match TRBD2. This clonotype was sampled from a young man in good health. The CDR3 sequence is CASSRLAERYNEQYF. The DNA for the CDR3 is TGTGCCAGCAGCCGACTAGCCGAGCGTTACAATGAGCAGTACTTC.